This T cell receptor (beta chain) was recovered during a study of cytomegalovirus exposure and HLA in healthy donors. Notes on the study in general: V- and J-gene trimming of TCR beta was linked (in a later analysis) to a missense DCLRE1C variant. In vitro, three CMV-associated chains proved specific for CMV antigens. Sequencing likely produced, as an artifact, a cluster of highly shared sequence variants.

This CDR3 is built from 17 residues. 60 Vbeta and 13 Jbeta primers were used in PCR. Repertoires were generated with immunoSEQ multiplex PCR, while TCRdb's copy carries only in-frame clones and drops some. The sample consists of over 120,000 clones, approximately 79% of them appearing once. A remark on this clone: Its antigen is not identified.

This rearrangement joins TRBV21-1 to TRBJ1-2; TRBD1 is taken as the D call from the table, unchecked against the DNA. TRBV21-1 is classified as a pseudogene. This TCR came from a woman under 40 in good health and CMV-seronegative. Material for sequencing was PBMCs. Here the CDR3 reads CASSKVGTGGGDYGYTF. CDR3 in DNA: TGTGCCAGCAGCAAAGTGGGGACAGGGGGCGGCGACTATGGCTACACCTTC.